The rows below give T cell receptor beta chains drawn from one sample of a study of molecular identifiers for immune sequencing clone quantification. TCRdb ran MiXCR on the PCR reads and lists one entry per CDR3 protein. The table lists about 640,000 distinct CDR3 sequences, about 20% of them singletons. Sample: naive CD8+ T cells from blood, with Jurkat cell RNA spiked in. All receptors derive from a human donor in good health. Some libraries in this study had Jurkat cell RNA spiked in. CDR3s include the opening cysteine and the closing phenylalanine or tryptophan. D genes are given only for firm matches. Size is stated for part of the rows, as once, few or many counts, or as a class when the clone is expanded.

V: TRBV20-1
D: NA
J: TRBJ1-1
size: NA
length: 15
CDR3: CSARDIGGRDTEAFF
DNA: TGCAGTGCTAGAGATATCGGGGGGCGCGACACTGAAGCTTTCTTT

V: TRBV12-3/TRBV12-4
D: NA
J: TRBJ2-7
size: NA
length: 16
CDR3: CASNTGMVRSSYEQYF
DNA: TGTGCCAGCAATACGGGGATGGTTAGGAGCTCCTACGAGCAGTACTTC

V: TRBV12-3/TRBV12-4
D: NA
J: TRBJ1-5
size: NA
length: 14
CDR3: CASSDAPGSQPQHF
DNA: TGTGCCAGCAGCGACGCCCCCGGGAGTCAGCCCCAGCATTTT

V: TRBV18
D: NA
J: TRBJ2-3
size: many
length: 15
CDR3: CASSPPDIVESTQYF
DNA: TGTGCCAGCTCACCACCGGACATTGTCGAAAGTACGCAGTATTTT

V: TRBV19
D: NA
J: TRBJ2-7
size: many
length: 14
CDR3: CASSIAGTVYEQYF
DNA: TGTGCCAGTAGTATAGCCGGGACGGTCTACGAGCAGTACTTC

V: TRBV27
D: NA
J: TRBJ2-7
size: many
length: 14
CDR3: CASSWGSASYEQYF
DNA: TGTGCCAGCTCGTGGGGGTCAGCCTCCTACGAGCAGTACTTC

V: TRBV4-1
D: TRBD1
J: TRBJ1-1
size: many
length: 13
CDR3: CASSHTGDTEAFF
DNA: TGCGCCAGCAGCCATACAGGGGACACTGAAGCTTTCTTT

V: TRBV6-5
D: NA
J: TRBJ1-2
size: few
length: 15
CDR3: CASSSPSWGKDGYTF
DNA: TGTGCCAGCAGTTCCCCGTCTTGGGGAAAGGATGGCTACACCTTC

V: TRBV5-8
D: NA
J: TRBJ1-2
size: few
length: 17
CDR3: CASSFRSKGDPNYGYTF
DNA: TGTGCCAGCAGCTTCAGATCAAAGGGCGATCCTAACTATGGCTACACCTTC

V: TRBV12-3/TRBV12-4
D: NA
J: TRBJ2-3
size: NA
length: 15
CDR3: CASSLARGSTDTQYF
DNA: TGTGCCAGCAGTTTAGCCAGGGGTAGCACAGATACGCAGTATTTT

V: TRBV13
D: NA
J: TRBJ2-6
size: NA
length: 17
CDR3: CASSLGTGNSGANVLTF
DNA: TGTGCCAGCAGCTTAGGGACAGGCAATTCTGGGGCCAACGTCCTGACTTTC

V: TRBV4-1
D: NA
J: TRBJ2-3
size: many
length: 19
CDR3: CASSQKGLAGFTRTDTQYF
DNA: TGCGCCAGCAGCCAAAAGGGGCTAGCCGGGTTTACCCGCACAGATACGCAGTATTTT

V: TRBV12-3/TRBV12-4
D: TRBD2
J: TRBJ2-5
size: many
length: 16
CDR3: CASSPGTSGGQETQYF
DNA: TGTGCCAGCAGCCCTGGGACTAGCGGGGGCCAAGAGACCCAGTACTTC

V: TRBV7-2
D: NA
J: TRBJ2-1
size: many
length: 16
CDR3: CASSNGDFSPYNEQFF
DNA: TGTGCCAGCAGCAACGGGGACTTCAGCCCCTACAATGAGCAGTTCTTC

V: TRBV6-2/TRBV6-3
D: NA
J: TRBJ2-7
size: many
length: 12
CDR3: CASRPPGEWQYF
DNA: TGTGCCAGCAGGCCCCCAGGGGAGTGGCAGTACTTC

V: TRBV6-6
D: TRBD2
J: TRBJ2-3
size: many
length: 16
CDR3: CASSYSGLAGSDTQYF
DNA: TGTGCCAGCAGTTACTCGGGACTAGCGGGCTCAGATACGCAGTATTTT

V: TRBV6-2/TRBV6-3
D: TRBD1
J: TRBJ1-1
size: many
length: 14
CDR3: CASSFAVTGAGAFF
DNA: TGTGCCAGCAGTTTCGCGGTCACAGGGGCGGGAGCTTTCTTT

V: TRBV7-6
D: NA
J: TRBJ2-6
size: once
length: 14
CDR3: CASSHGMGANVLTF
DNA: TGTGCCAGCAGCCACGGGATGGGGGCCAACGTCCTGACTTTC

V: TRBV3-1
D: NA
J: TRBJ1-2
size: few
length: 16
CDR3: CASSLTGTEVNYGYTF
DNA: TGTGCCAGCAGCCTCACCGGGACGGAGGTTAACTATGGCTACACCTTC

V: TRBV20-1
D: TRBD2
J: TRBJ2-1
size: many
length: 18
CDR3: CSASSLAGRGWSYNEQFF
DNA: TGCAGTGCTAGCTCCCTAGCGGGAAGGGGGTGGTCCTACAATGAGCAGTTCTTC

V: TRBV5-5
D: NA
J: TRBJ2-3
size: many
length: 17
CDR3: CASLLKFPQVSTDTQYF
DNA: TGTGCCAGTCTACTAAAGTTCCCCCAGGTCAGCACAGATACGCAGTATTTT

V: TRBV19
D: NA
J: TRBJ2-3
size: many
length: 14
CDR3: CASSNRDSTDTQYF
DNA: TGTGCCAGTAGTAACCGGGACAGCACAGATACGCAGTATTTT

V: TRBV28
D: TRBD1
J: TRBJ1-1
size: NA
length: 15
CDR3: CASSLSMTGGSGAFF
DNA: TGTGCCAGCAGTTTATCTATGACAGGGGGCTCTGGAGCTTTCTTT

V: TRBV3-1
D: NA
J: TRBJ2-5
size: NA
length: 14
CDR3: CASSQEQGWETQYF
DNA: TGTGCCAGCAGCCAAGAGCAGGGTTGGGAGACCCAGTACTTC

V: TRBV7-2
D: NA
J: TRBJ2-1
size: NA
length: 16
CDR3: CASSPGMAGIYNEQFF
DNA: TGTGCCAGCAGCCCCGGCATGGCGGGAATCTACAATGAGCAGTTCTTC

V: TRBV10-1
D: NA
J: TRBJ1-6
size: few
length: 14
CDR3: CASSDRGLDSPLHF
DNA: TGCGCCAGCAGTGATAGGGGACTCGATTCACCCCTCCACTTT

V: TRBV7-9
D: NA
J: TRBJ1-4
size: few
length: 15
CDR3: CASSNDRTYAGKLFF
DNA: TGTGCCAGCAGCAACGACAGGACCTACGCGGGAAAACTGTTTTTT

V: TRBV20-1
D: NA
J: TRBJ2-7
size: many
length: 16
CDR3: CSARDPQGIASYEQYF
DNA: TGCAGTGCTAGAGACCCCCAGGGCATCGCATCCTACGAGCAGTACTTC

V: TRBV5-1
D: NA
J: TRBJ2-3
size: NA
length: 16
CDR3: CASTTRGFTGTDTQYF
DNA: TGCGCCAGCACCACCCGGGGCTTCACGGGCACAGATACGCAGTATTTT

V: TRBV21-1
D: NA
J: TRBJ2-2
size: many
length: 19
CDR3: CASSKKEQGSMGYTGELFF
DNA: TGTGCCAGCAGCAAAAAAGAACAGGGGTCCATGGGTTACACCGGGGAGCTGTTTTTT

V: TRBV30
D: NA
J: TRBJ1-1
size: NA
length: 13
CDR3: CAWSADVNTEAFF
DNA: TGTGCCTGGAGTGCTGATGTGAACACTGAAGCTTTCTTT

V: TRBV7-9
D: NA
J: TRBJ2-7
size: many
length: 13
CDR3: CASSPAVAYEQYF
DNA: TGTGCCAGCAGCCCGGCTGTGGCCTACGAGCAGTACTTC

V: TRBV7-9
D: NA
J: TRBJ2-7
size: NA
length: 14
CDR3: CASSFIMGSYEQYF
DNA: TGTGCCAGCAGCTTTATCATGGGGTCCTACGAGCAGTACTTC

V: TRBV19
D: NA
J: TRBJ2-5
size: NA
length: 16
CDR3: CASSILRTTSRETQYF
DNA: TGTGCCAGTAGTATTCTGAGGACAACCAGCCGAGAGACCCAGTACTTC

V: TRBV11-2
D: NA
J: TRBJ1-4
size: NA
length: 14
CDR3: CASSLDSFNEKLFF
DNA: TGTGCCAGCAGCCTAGACAGTTTTAATGAAAAACTGTTTTTT

V: TRBV2
D: TRBD1
J: TRBJ1-6
size: many
length: 13
CDR3: CASYDRDDRPLHF
DNA: TGTGCCAGCTACGACAGGGATGATCGTCCCCTCCACTTT

V: TRBV28
D: NA
J: TRBJ2-7
size: many
length: 15
CDR3: CASSLRQGLFDEQYF
DNA: TGTGCCAGCAGTTTAAGGCAGGGTCTCTTCGACGAGCAGTACTTC

V: TRBV25-1
D: TRBD1
J: TRBJ1-3
size: many
length: 17
CDR3: CASSEYRTGETENTIYF
DNA: TGTGCCAGCAGTGAATATAGGACAGGGGAAACCGAGAACACCATATATTTT

V: TRBV27
D: NA
J: TRBJ2-1
size: many
length: 17
CDR3: CASTLLGPTRSYNEQFF
DNA: TGTGCCAGCACCCTCCTCGGCCCAACTAGATCTTACAATGAGCAGTTCTTC

V: TRBV4-1
D: NA
J: TRBJ1-2
size: many
length: 16
CDR3: CASSQDLTGRAYGYTF
DNA: TGCGCCAGCAGCCAAGATCTTACGGGCCGCGCCTATGGCTACACCTTC

V: TRBV2
D: NA
J: TRBJ1-6
size: few
length: 13
CDR3: CASSPGQVLPLHF
DNA: TGTGCCAGCAGCCCCGGACAAGTTCTCCCCCTCCACTTT

V: TRBV29-1
D: NA
J: TRBJ2-6
size: many
length: 14
CDR3: CSVLTWEGANVLTF
DNA: TGCAGCGTTTTAACCTGGGAAGGGGCCAACGTCCTGACTTTC

V: TRBV19
D: NA
J: TRBJ2-7
size: many
length: 11
CDR3: CASSMTGEQYF
DNA: TGTGCCAGTAGTATGACGGGCGAGCAGTACTTC

V: TRBV9
D: NA
J: TRBJ2-1
size: NA
length: 13
CDR3: CASSVVPTLEQFF
DNA: TGTGCCAGCAGCGTAGTTCCGACACTCGAGCAGTTCTTC

V: TRBV19
D: NA
J: TRBJ2-7
size: NA
length: 16
CDR3: CASSWTVGDFSYEQYF
DNA: TGTGCCAGTAGTTGGACTGTAGGGGACTTCTCCTACGAGCAGTACTTC

V: TRBV7-9
D: TRBD1
J: TRBJ1-1
size: many
length: 13
CDR3: CASSHGQGAEAFF
DNA: TGTGCCAGCAGCCACGGACAGGGAGCTGAAGCTTTCTTT

V: TRBV5-1
D: NA
J: TRBJ2-3
size: many
length: 15
CDR3: CASSNPTEFTDTQYF
DNA: TGCGCCAGCAGCAACCCGACAGAATTCACAGATACGCAGTATTTT

V: TRBV29-1
D: NA
J: TRBJ2-1
size: NA
length: 15
CDR3: CSVEVSGRNSPEQFF
DNA: TGCAGCGTTGAAGTATCTGGCCGAAACTCCCCCGAGCAGTTCTTC

V: TRBV9
D: TRBD1
J: TRBJ1-2
size: NA
length: 13
CDR3: CASSGQGWNGYTF
DNA: TGTGCCAGCAGCGGACAGGGTTGGAATGGCTACACCTTC

V: TRBV19
D: NA
J: TRBJ1-5
size: NA
length: 17
CDR3: CASSISSGHYSNQPQHF
DNA: TGTGCCAGTAGTATTTCCTCGGGACACTATAGCAATCAGCCCCAGCATTTT

V: TRBV4-3
D: NA
J: TRBJ1-1
size: many
length: 15
CDR3: CASSQDFQGIPEAFF
DNA: TGCGCCAGCAGCCAAGATTTTCAGGGGATCCCTGAAGCTTTCTTT

V: TRBV27
D: NA
J: TRBJ2-7
size: few
length: 16
CDR3: CASSPYAEGGRYEQYF
DNA: TGTGCCAGCAGCCCCTACGCGGAGGGGGGCAGATACGAGCAGTACTTC

V: TRBV4-3
D: NA
J: TRBJ2-3
size: many
length: 17
CDR3: CASSQEDSSSSTDTQYF
DNA: TGCGCCAGCAGCCAAGAAGACAGTTCATCTAGCACAGATACGCAGTATTTT

V: TRBV4-1
D: NA
J: TRBJ1-3
size: few
length: 13
CDR3: CASSPPGANTMYF
DNA: TGCGCCAGCAGCCCCCCGGGCGCAAACACCATGTATTTT

V: TRBV9
D: NA
J: TRBJ1-5
size: many
length: 14
CDR3: CASSPNDGNQPQHF
DNA: TGTGCCAGCAGTCCTAACGACGGGAATCAGCCCCAGCATTTT

V: TRBV5-8
D: TRBD2
J: TRBJ2-7
size: few
length: 16
CDR3: CASSWSGTSGIGEQYF
DNA: TGTGCCAGCAGCTGGTCCGGGACTAGCGGGATCGGTGAGCAGTACTTC

V: TRBV7-9
D: NA
J: TRBJ2-1
size: NA
length: 18
CDR3: CASTTNGRDMSSYNEQFF
DNA: TGTGCCAGCACCACTAACGGACGGGACATGAGCTCCTACAATGAGCAGTTCTTC

V: TRBV7-9
D: TRBD2
J: TRBJ2-5
size: NA
length: 15
CDR3: CASSLTSGGEETQYF
DNA: TGTGCCAGCAGCCTCACTAGCGGGGGGGAAGAGACCCAGTACTTC

V: TRBV11-2
D: NA
J: TRBJ2-7
size: many
length: 16
CDR3: CASSLGWTQPEPEQYF
DNA: TGTGCCAGCAGCTTAGGTTGGACGCAGCCCGAACCGGAGCAGTACTTC